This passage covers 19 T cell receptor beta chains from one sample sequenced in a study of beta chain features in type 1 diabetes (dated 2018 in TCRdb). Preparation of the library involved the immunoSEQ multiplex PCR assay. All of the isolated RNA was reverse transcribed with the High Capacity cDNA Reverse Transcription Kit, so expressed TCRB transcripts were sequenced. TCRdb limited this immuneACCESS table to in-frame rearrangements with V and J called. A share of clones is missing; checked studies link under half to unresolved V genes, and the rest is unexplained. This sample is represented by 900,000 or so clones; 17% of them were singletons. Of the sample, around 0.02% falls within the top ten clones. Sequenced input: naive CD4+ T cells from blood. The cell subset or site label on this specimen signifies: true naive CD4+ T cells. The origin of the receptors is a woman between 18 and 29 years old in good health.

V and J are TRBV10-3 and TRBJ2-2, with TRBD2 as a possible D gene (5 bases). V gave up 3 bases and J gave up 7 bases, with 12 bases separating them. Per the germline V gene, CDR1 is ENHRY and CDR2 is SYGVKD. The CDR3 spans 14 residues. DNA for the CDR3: TGTGCCATCAGTGATATAGAAGGAGGCGGGGAGCTGTTTTTT. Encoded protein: CAISDIEGGGELFF.

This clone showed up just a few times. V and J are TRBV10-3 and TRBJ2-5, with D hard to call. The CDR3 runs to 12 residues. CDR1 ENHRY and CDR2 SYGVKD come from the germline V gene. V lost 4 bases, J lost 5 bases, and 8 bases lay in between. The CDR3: CAISGRSETQYF. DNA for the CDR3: TGTGCCATCAGTGGCAGGTCGGAGACCCAGTACTTC.

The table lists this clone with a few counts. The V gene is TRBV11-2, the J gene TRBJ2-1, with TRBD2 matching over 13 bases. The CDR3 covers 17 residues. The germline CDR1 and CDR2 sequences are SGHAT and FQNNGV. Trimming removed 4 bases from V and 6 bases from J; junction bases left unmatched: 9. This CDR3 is CASSSGLAGTGPNEQFF. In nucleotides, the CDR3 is TGTGCCAGCAGCTCGGGACTAGCGGGAACGGGGCCCAATGAGCAGTTCTTC.

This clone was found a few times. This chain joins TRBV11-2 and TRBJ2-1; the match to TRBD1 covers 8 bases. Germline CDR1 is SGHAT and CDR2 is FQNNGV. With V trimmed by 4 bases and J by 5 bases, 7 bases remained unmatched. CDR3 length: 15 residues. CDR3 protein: CASSSNRGSDNEQFF. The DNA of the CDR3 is TGTGCCAGCAGCTCTAACAGGGGGTCCGACAATGAGCAGTTCTTC.

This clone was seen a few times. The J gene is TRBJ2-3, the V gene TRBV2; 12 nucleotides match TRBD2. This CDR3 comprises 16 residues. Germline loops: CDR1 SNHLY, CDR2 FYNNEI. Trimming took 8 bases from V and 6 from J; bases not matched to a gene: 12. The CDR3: CASRRASGRASDTQYF. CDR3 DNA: TGTGCCAGCCGGAGGGCTAGCGGGAGGGCCTCGGATACGCAGTATTTT.

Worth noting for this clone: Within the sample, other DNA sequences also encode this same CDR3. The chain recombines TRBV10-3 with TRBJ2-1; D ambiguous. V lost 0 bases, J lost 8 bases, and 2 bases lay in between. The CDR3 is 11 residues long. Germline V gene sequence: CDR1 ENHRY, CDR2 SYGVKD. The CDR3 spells CAISESYEQFF. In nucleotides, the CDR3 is TGTGCCATCAGTGAGTCCTATGAGCAGTTCTTC.

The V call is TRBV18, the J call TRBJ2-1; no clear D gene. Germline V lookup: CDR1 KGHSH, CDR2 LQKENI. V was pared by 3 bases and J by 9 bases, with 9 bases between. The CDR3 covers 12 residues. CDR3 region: CASSPDVGEQFF. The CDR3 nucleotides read TGTGCCAGCTCACCCGACGTCGGTGAGCAGTTCTTC.

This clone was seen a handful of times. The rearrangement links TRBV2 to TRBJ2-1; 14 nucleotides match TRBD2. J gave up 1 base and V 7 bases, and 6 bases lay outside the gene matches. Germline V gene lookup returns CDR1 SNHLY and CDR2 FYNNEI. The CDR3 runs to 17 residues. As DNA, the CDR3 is TGTGCCAGCACGGGACTAGCGGGAGATGGGTCCTACAATGAGCAGTTCTTC. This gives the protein CASTGLAGDGSYNEQFF.

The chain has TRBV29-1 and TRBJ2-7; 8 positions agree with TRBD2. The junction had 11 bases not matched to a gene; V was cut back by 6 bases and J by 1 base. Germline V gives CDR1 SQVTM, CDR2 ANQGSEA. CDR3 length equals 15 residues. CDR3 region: CSVRGSGGLSYEQYF. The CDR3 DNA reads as TGCAGCGTCCGGGGGTCGGGAGGGCTATCCTACGAGCAGTACTTC.

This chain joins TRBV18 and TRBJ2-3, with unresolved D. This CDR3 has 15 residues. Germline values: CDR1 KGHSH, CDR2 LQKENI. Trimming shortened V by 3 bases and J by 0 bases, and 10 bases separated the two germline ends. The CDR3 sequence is CASSPLDTSTDTQYF. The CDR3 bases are TGTGCCAGCTCACCCTTAGACACTAGCACAGATACGCAGTATTTT. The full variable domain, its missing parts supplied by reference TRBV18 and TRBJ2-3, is NAGVMQNPRHLVRRRGQEARLRCSPMKGHSHVYWYRQLPEEGLKFMVYLQKENIIDESGMPKERFSAEFPKEGPSILRIQQVVRGDSAAYFCASSPLDTSTDTQYFGPGTRLTVL.

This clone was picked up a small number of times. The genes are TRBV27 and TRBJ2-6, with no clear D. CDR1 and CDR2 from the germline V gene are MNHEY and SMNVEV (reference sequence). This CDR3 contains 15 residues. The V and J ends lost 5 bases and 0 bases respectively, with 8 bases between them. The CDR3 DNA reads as TGTGCCAGCAGTCGCCGGAGCTCTGGGGCCAACGTCCTGACTTTC. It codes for CASSRRSSGANVLTF. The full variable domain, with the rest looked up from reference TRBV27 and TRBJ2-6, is EAQVTQNPRYLITVTGKKLTVTCSQNMNHEYMSWYRQDPGLGLRQIYYSMNVEVTDKGDVPEGYKVSRKEKRNFPLILESPSPNQTSLYFCASSRRSSGANVLTFGAGSRLTVL.

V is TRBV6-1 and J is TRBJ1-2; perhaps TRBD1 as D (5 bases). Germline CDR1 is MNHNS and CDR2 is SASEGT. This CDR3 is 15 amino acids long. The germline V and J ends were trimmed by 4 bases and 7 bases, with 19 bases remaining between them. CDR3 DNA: TGTGCCAGCAGTGCACTCGGGACCCTGCTTTCTGGCTACACCTTC. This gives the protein CASSALGTLLSGYTF.

The CDR3 reads CASTPGTSGSNEQFF. The DNA of the CDR3 is TGCGCCAGTACTCCCGGGACTAGCGGGAGCAATGAGCAGTTCTTC. The genes are TRBV5-1 and TRBJ2-1, with 14 bases aligning to TRBD2. Germline V gives CDR1 SGHRS, CDR2 YFSETQ. The junction had 7 bases not matched to a gene; V was cut back by 8 bases and J by 6 bases. CDR3 size: 15 residues.

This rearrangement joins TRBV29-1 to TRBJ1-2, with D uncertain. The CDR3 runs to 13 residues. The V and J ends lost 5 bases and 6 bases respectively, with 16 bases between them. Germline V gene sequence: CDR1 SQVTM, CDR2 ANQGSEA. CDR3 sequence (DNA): TGCAGCGTTACGGCTACAGTAAAAGATGGCTACACCTTC. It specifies CSVTATVKDGYTF. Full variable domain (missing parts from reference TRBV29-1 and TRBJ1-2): SAVISQKPSRDICQRGTSLTIQCQVDSQVTMMFWYRQQPGQSLTLIATANQGSEATYESGFVIDKFPISRPNLTFSTLTVSNMSPEDSSIYLCSVTATVKDGYTFGSGTRLTVV.

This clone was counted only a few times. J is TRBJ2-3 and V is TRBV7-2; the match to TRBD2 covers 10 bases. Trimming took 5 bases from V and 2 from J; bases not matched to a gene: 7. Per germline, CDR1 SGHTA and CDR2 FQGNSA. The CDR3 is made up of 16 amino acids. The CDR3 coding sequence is TGTGCCAGCAGCAAATTAGCGGGAGGAATCACAGATACGCAGTATTTT. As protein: CASSKLAGGITDTQYF.

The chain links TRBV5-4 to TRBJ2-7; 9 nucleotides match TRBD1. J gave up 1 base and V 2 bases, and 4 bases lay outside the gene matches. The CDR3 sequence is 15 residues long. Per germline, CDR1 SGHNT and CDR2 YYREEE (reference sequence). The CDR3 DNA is TGTGCCAGCAGCTTAGTTGGGACAGGGTCCTACGAGCAGTACTTC. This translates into CASSLVGTGSYEQYF.

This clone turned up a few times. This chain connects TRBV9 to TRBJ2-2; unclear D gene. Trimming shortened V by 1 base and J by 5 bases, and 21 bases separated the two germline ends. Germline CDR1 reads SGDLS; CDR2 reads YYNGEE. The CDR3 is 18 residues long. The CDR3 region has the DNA TGTGCCAGCAGCGTATCATCGGTGTCCTTCGGTCGTACCGGGGAGCTGTTTTTT. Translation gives CASSVSSVSFGRTGELFF.

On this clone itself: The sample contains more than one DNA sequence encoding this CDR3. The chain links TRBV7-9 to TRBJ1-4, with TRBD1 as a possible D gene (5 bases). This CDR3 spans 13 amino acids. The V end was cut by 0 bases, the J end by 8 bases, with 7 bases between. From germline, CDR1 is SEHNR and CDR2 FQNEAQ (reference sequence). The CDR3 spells CASSLAGAEKLFF. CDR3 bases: TGTGCCAGCAGCTTAGCAGGGGCCGAAAAACTGTTTTTT.

The CDR3 DNA sequence: TGTGCCAGCAGTTATCGGCGCTTAGATGAAAAACTGTTTTTT. It codes for CASSYRRLDEKLFF. This sequence joins TRBV6-6 and TRBJ1-4; no clear D gene. Per the germline V gene, CDR1 is MNHNY and CDR2 is SVGAGI (reference sequence). Trimming stripped 3 bases from V and 6 bases from J, with 11 bases between. This CDR3 region has 14 residues.